Below, 19 T cell receptor beta chains from the same sample are listed, as sequenced in a study of blood T cell repertoires in COVID-19 (dated by TCRdb to the early 2020s). Receptor libraries were prepared by the immunoSEQ multiplex PCR assay. Drawn from immuneACCESS, this table holds only the in-frame rearrangements with V and J called that TCRdb kept. Clones are partly lost; checked studies trace under half to an unresolved V gene and leave the rest unexplained. The sample table lists about 71,000 clones, under 80% of them with a count of one. The ten top clones hold 28% of the sample. The source material was peripheral blood. The receptors shown here come from a woman of 80 years or more with active or convalescent COVID-19.

The CDR3 DNA sequence: TGCGCCAGCAGCCAAGTGCTAAGATATGGCTACACCTTC. It specifies CASSQVLRYGYTF. The rearrangement uses TRBV4-3 and TRBJ1-2; D is uncertain. CDR1 is LGHNA and CDR2 is YSLEER in the germline V gene. The ends were cut back, 1 base at V and 5 bases at J, with 8 bases in the middle. The CDR3 totals 13 residues.

The chain is built from TRBV5-4 and TRBJ2-3; no clear D. CDR1 SGHNT and CDR2 YYREEE come from the germline V gene (reference sequence). Trimming stripped 6 bases from V and 0 bases from J, with 11 bases between. The CDR3 length is 14 residues. CDR3 residues: CASKFRLSTDTQYF. CDR3 bases: TGTGCCAGCAAATTCAGACTTAGCACAGATACGCAGTATTTT.

A few counts support this clone. The genes are TRBV5-4 and TRBJ1-2, with TRBD1 identical over 8 bases. With V trimmed by 3 bases and J by 6 bases, 13 bases remained unmatched. CDR1 is SGHNT, CDR2 YYREEE, per germline (reference sequence). There are 16 residues in the CDR3. The CDR3 region has the DNA TGTGCCAGCAGCTCAGGACTGACAGGGGATTCGGATGGCTACACCTTC. As protein: CASSSGLTGDSDGYTF.

The J gene is TRBJ2-1, the V gene TRBV6-2 or TRBV6-3; the D gene is possibly TRBD1 (7 bases). Trimming removed 3 bases from V and 1 base from J, with 25 bases in between. The CDR3 contains 20 residues. Germline loops: CDR1 MNHEY, CDR2 SVGEGT. The CDR3 DNA reads TGTGCCAGCAGTTATGACTTTCAGAGGCCGCAGGGGGGATCCTACAATGAGCAGTTCTTC. Its translation: CASSYDFQRPQGGSYNEQFF.

This clone was found a few times. The V gene is TRBV6-6, the J gene TRBJ2-4; weak D call: TRBD2 (5 bases). CDR3 length: 14 residues. Deletions cut 4 bases from V and 8 bases from J, with 15 bases between. Germline CDR1 is MNHNY and CDR2 is SVGAGI (reference sequence). The CDR3 DNA follows: TGTGCCAGCAGTTTGAGGGATCACCGGGACATTCAGTACTTC. Amino acids: CASSLRDHRDIQYF.

V and J are TRBV6-1 and TRBJ1-4, with 8 bases aligning to TRBD1. The CDR3 is 15 amino acids. Unmatched junction bases numbered 8, after V lost 3 bases and J lost 8 bases. In germline, CDR1 is MNHNS, CDR2 SASEGT. Here the CDR3 reads CASSDQGTGYEKLFF. In DNA, the CDR3 is TGTGCCAGCAGTGACCAAGGGACAGGATACGAAAAACTGTTTTTT.

This clone was counted once. The rearrangement joins TRBV27 to TRBJ1-1; 8 bases map to TRBD1. Germline loops: CDR1 MNHEY, CDR2 SMNVEV (reference sequence). The trim removed 4 bases at V and 0 bases at J, leaving 4 bases unmatched. This CDR3 has 15 amino acids. The CDR3 spells CASSSQTGVNTEAFF. The CDR3 DNA sequence: TGTGCCAGCAGTTCTCAGACAGGGGTGAACACTGAAGCTTTCTTT.

This clone showed up just a few times. V and J are TRBV30 and TRBJ1-6; 8 positions agree with TRBD1. Trimming cost V 4 bases and J 10 bases; bases outside gene matches: 6. This CDR3 is 13 amino acids long. Germline CDR1 is GTSNPN and CDR2 is SVGIG (reference sequence). The CDR3 bases are TGTGCCTGGAAGGACAGGGTCGACTCACCCCTCCACTTT. This encodes CAWKDRVDSPLHF.

This clone was counted a few times. The J gene is TRBJ2-7, the V gene TRBV7-9, with TRBD2 identical over 8 bases. The CDR3 loop spans 16 amino acids. Germline loops: CDR1 SEHNR, CDR2 FQNEAQ (reference sequence). After removal of 4 bases from V and 5 bases from J, the junction contained 13 bases not matched to a gene. The CDR3 region is CASSSTSGTSVHEQYF. CDR3 bases: TGTGCCAGCAGCTCGACCTCCGGGACTAGTGTCCACGAGCAGTACTTC.

The V call is TRBV2, the J call TRBJ1-2; D is ambiguous. The CDR3 has 15 residues. V lost 6 bases and J lost 3, with 17 bases in between. CDR1 is SNHLY and CDR2 is FYNNEI in the germline V gene. CDR3 nucleotide sequence: TGTGCCAGCAGCGAATGGCCGGGAGTGGACTATGGCTACACCTTC. It is translated as CASSEWPGVDYGYTF.

This rearrangement joins TRBV9 to TRBJ2-2; TRBD2 is a possible D gene (5 bases). The CDR3 loop spans 15 amino acids. Germline CDR1 reads SGDLS; CDR2 reads YYNGEE. Trimming cost V 2 bases and J 4 bases, with 12 bases left between them. In DNA form, the CDR3 reads TGTGCCAGCAGCGTTTCTCTAGCAGGCACCGGGGAGCTGTTTTTT. This gives the protein CASSVSLAGTGELFF.

The chain uses TRBV7-2 and TRBJ2-3, with 7 positions matching TRBD2. Germline CDR1 is SGHTA and CDR2 is FQGNSA. The V gene end was trimmed by 5 bases and the J gene end by 4 bases; junction bases not matched to a gene: 6. This CDR3 is built from 14 residues. The CDR3 protein is CASSPSGPPDTQYF. As DNA, the CDR3 is TGTGCCAGCAGCCCTAGCGGCCCCCCAGATACGCAGTATTTT.

The DNA of the CDR3 is TGTGCCAGCAGCTCCCTTGGTCGACAGGGATTGAATGAGCAGTTCTTC. The encoded protein is CASSSLGRQGLNEQFF. The genes are TRBV7-8 and TRBJ2-1; TRBD1 aligns across 7 bases. This CDR3 has 16 amino acids. CDR1 is SGHVS and CDR2 is FQNEAQ in the germline V gene. V was clipped by 4 bases and J by 7 bases; unmatched bases: 13.

The chain is built from TRBV12-5 and TRBJ1-4; 8 nucleotides align to TRBD1. CDR1 LGHNT and CDR2 FRNRAP come from the germline V gene. The CDR3 covers 15 residues. After removal of 6 bases from V and 7 bases from J, the junction contained 10 bases not matched to a gene. CDR3 in DNA: TGTGCTAGTGGGAGGGACAGGATAGGAGGTGAAAAACTGTTTTTT. Its translation: CASGRDRIGGEKLFF.

The genes are TRBV5-1 and TRBJ2-7; 7 nucleotides match TRBD1. Germline CDR1 and CDR2: SGHRS and YFSETQ. CDR3 length: 14 amino acids. V lost 1 base, J lost 2 bases, and 3 bases stayed unmatched. The CDR3 bases are TGCGCCAGCAGCTTGCGACAGGGCCCCTACGAGCAGTACTTC. This encodes CASSLRQGPYEQYF. Supplemented by reference TRBV5-1 and TRBJ2-7, the full variable domain reads KAGVTQTPRYLIKTRGQQVTLSCSPISGHRSVSWYQQTPGQGLQFLFEYFSETQRNKGNFPGRFSGRQFSNSRSEMNVSTLELGDSALYLCASSLRQGPYEQYFGPGTRLTVT.

The genes are TRBV6-5 and TRBJ1-2; D is perhaps TRBD1 (5 bases). Germline loops: CDR1 MNHEY, CDR2 SVGAGI. The CDR3 covers 13 residues. Trimming removed 5 bases from V and 6 bases from J, with 13 bases in between. In DNA form, the CDR3 reads TGTGCCAGCAGTCGTGGCGGGGCTCATGGCTACACCTTC. Its protein is CASSRGGAHGYTF.

This clone was counted a few times. The CDR3 protein is CAISENLGTGVGNTEAFF. The CDR3 nucleotides are TGTGCCATCAGTGAAAATCTTGGGACAGGGGTAGGGAACACTGAAGCTTTCTTT. The rearrangement joins TRBV10-3 to TRBJ1-1; 10 nucleotides match TRBD1. The CDR3 covers 18 residues. CDR1 ENHRY and CDR2 SYGVKD come from the germline V gene. Germline trimming cut 3 bases from V and 1 base from J; bases unmatched to any gene: 11.

V is TRBV5-1 and J is TRBJ1-1; no firm D call. Trimming left V 2 bases short and J 0 bases short, with 8 bases between. CDR3 size: 14 residues. The germline V gene has CDR1 SGHRS and CDR2 YFSETQ. CDR3 amino acids: CASSLAIMNTEAFF. The CDR3 DNA sequence: TGCGCCAGCAGCTTAGCCATTATGAACACTGAAGCTTTCTTT.

The chain uses TRBV7-9 and TRBJ2-3; tentatively, D is TRBD2 (5 bases). Germline loops: CDR1 SEHNR, CDR2 FQNEAQ (reference sequence). The V end lost 6 bases, the J end lost 2 bases, and 15 bases lay between the germline ends. The CDR3 loop spans 15 amino acids. DNA of the CDR3: TGTGCCAGCAGGGGAGACATTCATGTCACAGATACGCAGTATTTT. Translated: CASRGDIHVTDTQYF.